This TCR beta chain was sequenced during a study of blood T cells in healthy people across ages. Study as a whole: With template switching, about one barcoded beta molecule was captured per two T cells.

Study observations and caveats: Expanded clonotype shifts may have been confounded, as the donors had an unknown CMV status.

V lost 4 bases and J 6 bases, leaving 15 bases between the germline ends. CDR3 size: 14 residues. Germline assignment: CDR1 MNHEY and CDR2 SVGEGT. In the case of this clonotype: The antigen is not known.

Primers used in a second PCR of about 7 to 12 cycles were a sample-barcoded 5' primer and a J-beta primer mix. Every cDNA was tagged by a template-switch adaptor with 12 random nucleotides. Via MiXCR, TCRdb re-called the 5' RACE reads, giving one row per CDR3 protein. The profile shows around 1,600,000 distinct CDR3 sequences, 40% to 45% of them singletons. This TCR derives from a woman aged 18-29 years in good health. V and J are TRBV6-2 or TRBV6-3 and TRBJ1-1, with D perhaps TRBD1 (6 bases). The sample consisted of blood. Written as DNA, the CDR3 is TGTGCCAGCAGTTCTCCCTACAGGGCTGCTGAAGCTTTCTTT. The encoded protein is CASSSPYRAAEAFF.